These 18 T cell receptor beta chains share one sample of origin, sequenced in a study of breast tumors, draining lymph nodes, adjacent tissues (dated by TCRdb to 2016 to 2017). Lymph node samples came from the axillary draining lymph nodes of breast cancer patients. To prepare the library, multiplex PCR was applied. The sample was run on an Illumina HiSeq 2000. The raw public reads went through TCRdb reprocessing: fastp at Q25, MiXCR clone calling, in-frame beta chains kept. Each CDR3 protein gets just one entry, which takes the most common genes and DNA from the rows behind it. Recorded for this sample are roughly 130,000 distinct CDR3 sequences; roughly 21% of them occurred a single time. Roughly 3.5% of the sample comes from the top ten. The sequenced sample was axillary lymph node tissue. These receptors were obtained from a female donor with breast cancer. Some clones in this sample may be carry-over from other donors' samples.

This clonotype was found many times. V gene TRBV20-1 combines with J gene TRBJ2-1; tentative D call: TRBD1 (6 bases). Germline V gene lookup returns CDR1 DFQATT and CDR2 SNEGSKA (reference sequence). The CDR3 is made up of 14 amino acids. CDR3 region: CSLQGWQKANEQFF. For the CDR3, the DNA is TGCAGCCTACAGGGTTGGCAAAAGGCCAATGAGCAGTTCTTC.

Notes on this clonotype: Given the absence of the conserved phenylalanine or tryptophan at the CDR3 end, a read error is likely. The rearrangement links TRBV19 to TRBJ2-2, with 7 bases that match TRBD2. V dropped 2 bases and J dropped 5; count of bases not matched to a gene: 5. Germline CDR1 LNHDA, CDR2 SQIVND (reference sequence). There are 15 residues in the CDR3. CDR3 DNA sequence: TGTGCCAGTAGTATATGGACTAGGGCTACCGGGGAGCTGTTTTCT. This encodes CASSIWTRATGELFS.

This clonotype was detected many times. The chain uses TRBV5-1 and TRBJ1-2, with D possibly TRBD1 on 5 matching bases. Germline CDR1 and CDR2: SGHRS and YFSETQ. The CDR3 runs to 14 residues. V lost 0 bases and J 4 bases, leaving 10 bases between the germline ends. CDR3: CASSLVDSSYGYTF. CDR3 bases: TGCGCCAGCAGCTTGGTAGACAGCTCCTATGGCTACACCTTC.

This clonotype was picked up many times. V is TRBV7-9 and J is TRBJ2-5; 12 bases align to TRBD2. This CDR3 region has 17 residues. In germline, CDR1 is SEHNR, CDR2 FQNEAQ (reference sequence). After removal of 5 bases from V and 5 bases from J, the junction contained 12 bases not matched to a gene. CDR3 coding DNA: TGTGCCAGCAGCCTATCAAAGACTAGCGGGAGCTCGGAGACCCAGTACTTC. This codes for CASSLSKTSGSSETQYF.

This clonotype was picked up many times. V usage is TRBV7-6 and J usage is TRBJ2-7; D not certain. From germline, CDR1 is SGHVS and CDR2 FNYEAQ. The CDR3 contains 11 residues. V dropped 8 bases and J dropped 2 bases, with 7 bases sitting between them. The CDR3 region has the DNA TGTGCCAGCGGGAACGCCTACGAGCAGTACTTC. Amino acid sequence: CASGNAYEQYF.

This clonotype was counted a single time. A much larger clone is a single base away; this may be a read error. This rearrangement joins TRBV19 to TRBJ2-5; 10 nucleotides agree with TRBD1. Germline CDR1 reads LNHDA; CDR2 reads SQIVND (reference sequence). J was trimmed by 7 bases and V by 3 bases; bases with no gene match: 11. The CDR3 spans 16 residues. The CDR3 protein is CASSMSRTGGWGTQYF. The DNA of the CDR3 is TGTGCCAGTAGTATGTCCCGGACAGGGGGGTGGGGGACCCAGTACTTC. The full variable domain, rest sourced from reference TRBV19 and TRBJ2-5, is DGGITQSPKYLFRKEGQNVTLSCEQNLNHDAMYWYRQDPGQGLRLIYYSQIVNDFQKGDIAEGYSVSREKKESFPLTVTSAQKNPTAFYLCASSMSRTGGWGTQYFGPGTRLLVL.

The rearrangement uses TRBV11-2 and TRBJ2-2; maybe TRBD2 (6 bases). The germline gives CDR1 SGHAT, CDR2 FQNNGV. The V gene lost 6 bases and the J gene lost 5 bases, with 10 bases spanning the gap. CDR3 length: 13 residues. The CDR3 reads CASSGGRTGELFF. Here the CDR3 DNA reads TGTGCCAGCAGTGGGGGGAGGACCGGGGAGCTGTTTTTT.

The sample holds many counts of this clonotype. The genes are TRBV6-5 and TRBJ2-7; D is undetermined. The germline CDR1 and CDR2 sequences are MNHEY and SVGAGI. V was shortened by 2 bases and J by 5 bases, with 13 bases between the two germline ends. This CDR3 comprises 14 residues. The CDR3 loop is CASSYKGSGNEQYF. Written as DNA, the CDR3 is TGTGCCAGCAGTTACAAGGGTTCTGGAAACGAGCAGTACTTC.

The CDR3 loop reads CASQSGSSYNEQFF. The CDR3 DNA reads TGTGCCAGCCAAAGCGGGAGCTCCTACAATGAGCAGTTCTTC. The V and J genes are TRBV28 and TRBJ2-1, with 8 bases fitting TRBD2. Germline V gene data show CDR1 as MDHEN and CDR2 as SYDVKM. The CDR3 contains 14 residues. J gave up 0 bases and V 8 bases, and 3 bases lay outside the gene matches.

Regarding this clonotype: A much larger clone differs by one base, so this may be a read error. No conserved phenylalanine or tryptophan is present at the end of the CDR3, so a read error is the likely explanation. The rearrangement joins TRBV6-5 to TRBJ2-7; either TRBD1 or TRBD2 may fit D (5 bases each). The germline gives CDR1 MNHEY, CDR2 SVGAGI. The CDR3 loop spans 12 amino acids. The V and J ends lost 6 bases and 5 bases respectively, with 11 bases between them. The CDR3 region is CASRSEGNEQYS. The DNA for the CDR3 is TGTGCCAGCAGATCAGAGGGGAACGAGCAGTACTCC.

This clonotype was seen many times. The CDR3 reads CASSIGWGQSSYNEQFF. The CDR3, as DNA: TGTGCCAGTAGTATTGGTTGGGGCCAGAGCTCCTACAATGAGCAGTTCTTC. The rearrangement links TRBV19 to TRBJ2-1, with D possibly TRBD1 on 5 matching bases. This CDR3 is 17 amino acids long. V lost 3 bases, J lost 0 bases, and 15 bases lay in between. The germline gives CDR1 LNHDA, CDR2 SQIVND (reference sequence). Using reference TRBV19 and TRBJ2-1 for the parts outside the CDR3, the full variable domain is DGGITQSPKYLFRKEGQNVTLSCEQNLNHDAMYWYRQDPGQGLRLIYYSQIVNDFQKGDIAEGYSVSREKKESFPLTVTSAQKNPTAFYLCASSIGWGQSSYNEQFFGPGTRLTVL.

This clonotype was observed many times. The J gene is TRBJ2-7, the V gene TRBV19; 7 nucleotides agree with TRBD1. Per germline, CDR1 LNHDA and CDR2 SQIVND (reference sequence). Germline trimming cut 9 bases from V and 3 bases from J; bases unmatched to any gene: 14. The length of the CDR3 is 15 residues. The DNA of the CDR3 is TGTGCCAGCAAAAGGATACACACAGGGGACTACGAGCAGTACTTC. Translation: CASKRIHTGDYEQYF.

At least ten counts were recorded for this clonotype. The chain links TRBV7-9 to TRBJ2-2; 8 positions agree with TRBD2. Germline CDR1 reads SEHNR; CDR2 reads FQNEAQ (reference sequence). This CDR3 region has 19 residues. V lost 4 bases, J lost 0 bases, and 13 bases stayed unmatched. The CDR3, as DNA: TGTGCCAGCAGCTCCCTAGTGGAACTAGCGGTCGCGAACACCGGGGAGCTGTTTTTT. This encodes CASSSLVELAVANTGELFF.

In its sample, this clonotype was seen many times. CDR3 bases: TGTGCCAGCAGCAGGACAGCCTATGGCTACACCTTC. It is translated as CASSRTAYGYTF. The rearrangement uses TRBV3-1 and TRBJ1-2; perhaps TRBD1 as D (6 bases). The length of the CDR3 is 12 residues. V gave up 5 bases and J gave up 4 bases, with 8 bases separating them. CDR1 is LGHDT and CDR2 is YNNKEL in the germline V gene (reference sequence).

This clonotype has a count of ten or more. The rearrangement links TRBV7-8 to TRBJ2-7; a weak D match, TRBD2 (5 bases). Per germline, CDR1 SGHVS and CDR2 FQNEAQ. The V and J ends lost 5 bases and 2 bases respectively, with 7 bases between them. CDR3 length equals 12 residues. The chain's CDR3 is CASSHGAYEQYF. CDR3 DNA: TGTGCCAGCAGCCACGGGGCCTACGAGCAGTACTTC.

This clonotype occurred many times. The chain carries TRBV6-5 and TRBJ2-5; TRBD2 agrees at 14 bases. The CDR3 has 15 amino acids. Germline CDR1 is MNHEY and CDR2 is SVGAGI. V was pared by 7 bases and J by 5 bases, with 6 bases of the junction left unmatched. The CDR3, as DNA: TGTGCCAGCATGGAGACTAGCGGGAGGGAGGAGACCCAGTACTTC. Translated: CASMETSGREETQYF.

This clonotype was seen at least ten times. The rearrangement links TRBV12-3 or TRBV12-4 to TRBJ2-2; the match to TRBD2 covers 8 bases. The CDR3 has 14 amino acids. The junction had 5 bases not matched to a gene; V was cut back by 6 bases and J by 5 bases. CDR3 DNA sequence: TGTGCCAGCAGACCTACTAGCGGAACCGGGGAGCTGTTTTTT. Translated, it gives CASRPTSGTGELFF.

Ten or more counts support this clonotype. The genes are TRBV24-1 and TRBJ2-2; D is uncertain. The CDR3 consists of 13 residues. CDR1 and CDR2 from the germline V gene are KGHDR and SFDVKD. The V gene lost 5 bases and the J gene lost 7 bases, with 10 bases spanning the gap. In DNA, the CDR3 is TGTGCCACCAGTGTCCTAGTTGGCGGGGAGCTGTTTTTT. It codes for CATSVLVGGELFF.